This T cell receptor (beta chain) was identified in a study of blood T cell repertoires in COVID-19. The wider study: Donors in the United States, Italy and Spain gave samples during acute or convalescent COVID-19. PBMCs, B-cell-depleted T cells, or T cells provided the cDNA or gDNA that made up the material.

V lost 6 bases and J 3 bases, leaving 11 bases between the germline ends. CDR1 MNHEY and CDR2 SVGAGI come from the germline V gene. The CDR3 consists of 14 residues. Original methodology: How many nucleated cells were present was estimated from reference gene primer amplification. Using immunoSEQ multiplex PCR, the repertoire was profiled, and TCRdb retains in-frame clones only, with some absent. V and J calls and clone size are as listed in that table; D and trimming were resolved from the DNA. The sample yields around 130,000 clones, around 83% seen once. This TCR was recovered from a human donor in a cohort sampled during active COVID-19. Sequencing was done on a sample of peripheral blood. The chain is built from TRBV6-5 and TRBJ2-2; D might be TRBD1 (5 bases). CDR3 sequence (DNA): TGTGCCAGCAGGGTCCAGGGATACACCGGGGAGCTGTTTTTT. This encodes CASRVQGYTGELFF.